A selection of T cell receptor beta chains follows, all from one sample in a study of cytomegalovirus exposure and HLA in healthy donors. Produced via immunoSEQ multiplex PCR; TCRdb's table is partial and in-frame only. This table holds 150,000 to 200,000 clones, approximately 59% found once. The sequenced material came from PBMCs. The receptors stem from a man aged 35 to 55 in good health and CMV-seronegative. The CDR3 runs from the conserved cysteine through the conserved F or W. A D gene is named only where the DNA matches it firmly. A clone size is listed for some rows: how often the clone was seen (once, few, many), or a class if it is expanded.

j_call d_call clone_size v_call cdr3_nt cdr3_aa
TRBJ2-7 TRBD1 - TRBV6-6 TGTGCCAGCAGTTACGGACAGGGGGCCTACGAGCAGTACTTC CASSYGQGAYEQYF
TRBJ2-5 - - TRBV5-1 TGCGCCAGCAGCTCGGAGCCGGGTAGGGGGCAAGAGACCCAGTACTTC CASSSEPGRGQETQYF
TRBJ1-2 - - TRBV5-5 TGTGCCAGCAGCCAGACCACAGGTGTCTATGGCTACACCTTC CASSQTTGVYGYTF
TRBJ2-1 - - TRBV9 TGTGCCAGTCAGGACGGGAGCTCCTACAATGAGCAGTTCTTC CASQDGSSYNEQFF
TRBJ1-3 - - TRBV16 TGTGCCAGCATGAAGGACACCTCTGGAAACACCATATATTTT CASMKDTSGNTIYF
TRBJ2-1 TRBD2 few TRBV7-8 TGTGCCAGCAGCCGGGGGGTCCTCAGTGGGGATGAGCAGTTCTTC CASSRGVLSGDEQFF
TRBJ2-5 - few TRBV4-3 TGCGCCAGCAGCCTCGGGGGACAAGAGACCCAGTACTTC CASSLGGQETQYF
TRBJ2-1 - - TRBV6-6 TGTGCCAGCACAAAGGACAGTTCCTACAATGAGCAGTTCTTC CASTKDSSYNEQFF
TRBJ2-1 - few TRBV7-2 TGTGCCAGCAGCACGAGCCGCTTCGGAGAGTTCTTC CASSTSRFGEFF
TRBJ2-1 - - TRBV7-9 TGTTCCAGCAGCTTAGATCGCGGCGGGCAGTTCTTC CSSSLDRGGQFF
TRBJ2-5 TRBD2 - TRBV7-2 TGTGCCAGCAGCTCCGGACTAGCGGGCCTGGGAGAGACCCAGTACTTC CASSSGLAGLGETQYF
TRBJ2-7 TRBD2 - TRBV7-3 TGTGCCAGCAGCTTAATAGCGGGAGGGCGAGGCGAGCAGTACTTC CASSLIAGGRGEQYF
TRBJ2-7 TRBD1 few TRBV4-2 TGTGCCAGCAGCCAAGATAGAGGGGACAGCCCCTACGAGCAGTACTTC CASSQDRGDSPYEQYF
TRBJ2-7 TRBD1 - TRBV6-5 TGTGCCAGCAGTTACTCAACAGGGGACTCCTACGAGCAGTACTTC CASSYSTGDSYEQYF
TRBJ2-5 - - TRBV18 TGTGCCAGCTCACCACAGAGAAGGGGTCAAGAGACCCAGTACTTC CASSPQRRGQETQYF
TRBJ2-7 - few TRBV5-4 TGTGCCAGCAGCTTGGGCACAGGATCTAGGGAGCAGTACTTC CASSLGTGSREQYF
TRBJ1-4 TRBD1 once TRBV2 TGTGCCAGCAGTGGACAGGGATCGCCTAATGAAAAACTGTTTTTT CASSGQGSPNEKLFF
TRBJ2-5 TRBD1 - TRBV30 TGTGCCTGGAGTCGGGACAGGGTGGGGGAGACCCAGTACTTC CAWSRDRVGETQYF
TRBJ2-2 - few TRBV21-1 - CASSKGLGLVGRGSPGELFF
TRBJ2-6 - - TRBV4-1 TGCGCCAGCAGCCAAGGTATGGCAGGGGGGTTCTCTGGGGCCAACGTCCTGACTTTC CASSQGMAGGFSGANVLTF
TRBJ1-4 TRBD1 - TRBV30 TGTGCCTGGAAATGGGGGCAGGGGGCACCTAATGAAAAACTGTTTTTT CAWKWGQGAPNEKLFF
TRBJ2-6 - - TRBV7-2 TGTGCCAGCAGCCCACAGGGACCCGGGGCCAACGTCCTGACTTTC CASSPQGPGANVLTF
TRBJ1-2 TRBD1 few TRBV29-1 TGCAGCATACACAGGGGGCATAACTATGGCTACACCTTC CSIHRGHNYGYTF
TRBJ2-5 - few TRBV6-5 TGTGCCAGCGGCGGGACCTCGATAGGGGAGACCCAGTACTTC CASGGTSIGETQYF
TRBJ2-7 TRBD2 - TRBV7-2 TGTGCCAGCAGCCCCGGACTAGTCTACGAGCAGTACTTC CASSPGLVYEQYF
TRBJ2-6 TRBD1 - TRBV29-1 TGCAGCGTTGAAACAGGGGTGGGGGCCAACGTCCTGACTTTC CSVETGVGANVLTF
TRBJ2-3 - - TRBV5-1 TGCGCCAGCGGGCGGACCGCCAGCAGGGGTACAGATACGCAGTATTTT CASGRTASRGTDTQYF
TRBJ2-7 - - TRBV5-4 TGTGCCAGCAGCTTGGCCGGTCCCTACGAGCAGTACTTC CASSLAGPYEQYF
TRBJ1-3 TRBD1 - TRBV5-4 TGTGCCAGCAGCTTAGGGGGCCCTGGAAACACCATATATTTT CASSLGGPGNTIYF
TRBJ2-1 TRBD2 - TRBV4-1 TGCGCCAGCGGCGGGGCGGGGGGGGTCAGGGATGAGCAGTTCTTC CASGGAGGVRDEQFF
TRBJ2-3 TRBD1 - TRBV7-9 TGTGCCAGCAGCTTGACAGGGGGCCACACAGATACGCAGTATTTT CASSLTGGHTDTQYF
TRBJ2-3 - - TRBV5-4 TGTGCCAGCAGCTTTAAATCCACAGATACGCAGTATTTT CASSFKSTDTQYF
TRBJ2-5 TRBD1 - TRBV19 TGTGCCAGTAGATCGGGACAGGGAGAGACCCAGTACTTC CASRSGQGETQYF
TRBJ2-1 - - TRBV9 TGTGCCAGCAGCGTAGCGGGTTCTAGCGCCCATGAGCAGTTCTTC CASSVAGSSAHEQFF
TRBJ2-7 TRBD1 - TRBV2 TGTGCCAGCAGTGGGCGGGGGACAGGGAACTACGAGCAGTACTTC CASSGRGTGNYEQYF
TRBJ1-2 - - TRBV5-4 TGTGCCAGCAGCCCCCCATCAGGGGTCTATGGCTACACCTTC CASSPPSGVYGYTF
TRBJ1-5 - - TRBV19 TGTGCCAGTAGGGGCAGCAATCAGCCCCAGCATTTT CASRGSNQPQHF
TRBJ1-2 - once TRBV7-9 TGTGCCAGCAGCTTAACAGGGTCCTATGGCTACACCTTC CASSLTGSYGYTF
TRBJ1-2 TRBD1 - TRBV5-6 TGTGCCAGCAGCGCGGGACAGGGGAGAGGCTATGGCTACACCTTC CASSAGQGRGYGYTF
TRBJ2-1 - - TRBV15 TGTGCCACCAGCAGAGATGCAAAGAGGGAGAACAATGAGCAGTTCTTC CATSRDAKRENNEQFF
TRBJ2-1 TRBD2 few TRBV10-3 TGTGCCATCACCCACACCGGGACTAGCGGAAAGAGCTCCTACAATGAGCAGTTCTTC CAITHTGTSGKSSYNEQFF
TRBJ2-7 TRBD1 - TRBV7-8 TGTGCCAGCAGCTCGAGACAGGGGGCGCGCTACGAGCAGTACTTC CASSSRQGARYEQYF
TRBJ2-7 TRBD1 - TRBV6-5 TGTGCCAGCAGCGGGGACAGGGACGAGCAGTACTTC CASSGDRDEQYF
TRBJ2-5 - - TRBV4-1 TGCGCCAGCAGCCAAGTTTCCGGGAAAAAACAAGAGACCCAGTACTTC CASSQVSGKKQETQYF
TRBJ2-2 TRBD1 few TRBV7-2 TGTGCCAGCAGCCCCCGACAGGGCGGCACCGGGGAGCTGTTTTTT CASSPRQGGTGELFF
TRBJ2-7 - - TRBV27 TGTGCCAGCCAGGGATCCTACGAGCAGTACTTC CASQGSYEQYF
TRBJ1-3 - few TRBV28 TGTGCCAGCAGCGGAGCGGGGGAGGCTGGAAACACCATATATTTT CASSGAGEAGNTIYF
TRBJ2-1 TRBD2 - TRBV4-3 TGCGCCAGCAGCCAATTGCTAGCGGGGGGAGAGCAGTTCTTC CASSQLLAGGEQFF
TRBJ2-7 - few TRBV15 TGTGCCACCAGCGCCGGGACTCGTGAGCAGTACTTC CATSAGTREQYF